This TCR beta chain is from a study of CD8+ T cells in alopecia areata. Findings and caveats of the study: Whereas mice showed it more clearly, TCR sharing across patients was murkier, possibly because of HLA. Researchers report lesional scalp, most notably alopecia totalis/universalis, outstripped normal scalp in clonality. Scalp specimens additionally yield sequences from normal skin's resident alphabeta T cells.

cDNA reverse transcribed from extracted RNA served as the sequencing template. The repertoire was sequenced with immunoSEQ multiplex PCR; TCRdb's copy has only in-frame clones and lacks some. The table lists 200,000 to 250,000 clones, 56% of them singletons. Trimming cost V 8 bases and J 3 bases, with 4 bases left between them. The germline CDR1 and CDR2 sequences are MNHEY and SMNVEV (reference sequence). The CDR3 is 10 amino acids. The researchers isolated CD4+ and CD8+ T cells from PBMCs by sorting. Regarding this clone: Its antigen is currently unknown.

The V gene is TRBV27, the J gene TRBJ2-5; D is uncertain. This TCR came from a human donor in good health. Sequencing used CD8+ T cells sorted from blood. CDR3 amino acids: CASGKETQYF. As DNA, the CDR3 is TGTGCCAGCGGCAAAGAGACCCAGTACTTC.